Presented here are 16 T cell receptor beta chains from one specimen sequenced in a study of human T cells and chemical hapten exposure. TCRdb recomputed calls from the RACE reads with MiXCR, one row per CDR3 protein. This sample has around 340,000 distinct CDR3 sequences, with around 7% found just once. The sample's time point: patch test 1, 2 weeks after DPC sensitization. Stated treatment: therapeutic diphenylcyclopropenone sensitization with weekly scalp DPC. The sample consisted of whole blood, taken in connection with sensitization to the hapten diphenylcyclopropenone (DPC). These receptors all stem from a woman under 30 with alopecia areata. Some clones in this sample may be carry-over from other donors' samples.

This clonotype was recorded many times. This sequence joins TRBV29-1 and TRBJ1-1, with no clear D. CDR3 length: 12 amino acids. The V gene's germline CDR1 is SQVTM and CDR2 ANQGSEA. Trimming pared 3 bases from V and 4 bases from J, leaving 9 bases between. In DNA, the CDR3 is TGCAGCGTTGATTCAGGAAGCACTGAAGCTTTCTTT. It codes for CSVDSGSTEAFF.

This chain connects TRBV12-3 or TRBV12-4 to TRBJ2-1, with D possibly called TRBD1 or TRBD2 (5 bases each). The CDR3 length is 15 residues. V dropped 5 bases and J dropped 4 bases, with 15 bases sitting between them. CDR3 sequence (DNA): TGTGCCAGCAGTCCCTTAATGGGACCTTACAATGAGCAGTTCTTC. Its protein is CASSPLMGPYNEQFF.

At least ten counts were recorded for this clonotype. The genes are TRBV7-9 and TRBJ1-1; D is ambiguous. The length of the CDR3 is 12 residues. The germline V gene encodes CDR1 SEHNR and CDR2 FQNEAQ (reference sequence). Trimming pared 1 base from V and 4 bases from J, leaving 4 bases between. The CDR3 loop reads CASSLESTEAFF. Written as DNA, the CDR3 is TGTGCCAGCAGCTTAGAGAGCACTGAAGCTTTCTTT.

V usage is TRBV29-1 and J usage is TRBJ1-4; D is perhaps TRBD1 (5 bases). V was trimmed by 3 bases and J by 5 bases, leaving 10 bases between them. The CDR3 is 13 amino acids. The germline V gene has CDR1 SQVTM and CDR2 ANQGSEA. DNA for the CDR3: TGCAGCGTTGAGGCCAGGGAAAATGAAAAACTGTTTTTT. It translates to CSVEARENEKLFF.

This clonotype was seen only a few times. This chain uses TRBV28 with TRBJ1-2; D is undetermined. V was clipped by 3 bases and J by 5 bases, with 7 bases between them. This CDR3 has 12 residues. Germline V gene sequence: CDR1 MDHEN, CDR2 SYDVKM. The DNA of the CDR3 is TGTGCCAGCAGTTTCACCCAATATGGCTACACCTTC. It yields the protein CASSFTQYGYTF.

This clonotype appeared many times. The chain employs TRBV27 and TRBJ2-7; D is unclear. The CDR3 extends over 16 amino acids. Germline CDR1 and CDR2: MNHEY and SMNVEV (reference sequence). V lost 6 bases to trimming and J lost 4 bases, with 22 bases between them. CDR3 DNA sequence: TGTGCCAGCAGCCGTCGGCCTGGAATTATTGGGTACGAGCAGTACTTC. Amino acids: CASSRRPGIIGYEQYF.

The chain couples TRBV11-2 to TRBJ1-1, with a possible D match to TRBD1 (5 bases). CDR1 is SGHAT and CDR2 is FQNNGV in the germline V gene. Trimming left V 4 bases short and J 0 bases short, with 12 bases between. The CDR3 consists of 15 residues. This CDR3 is CASSSSTVMNTEAFF. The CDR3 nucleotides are TGTGCCAGCAGCTCGTCGACAGTGATGAACACTGAAGCTTTCTTT.

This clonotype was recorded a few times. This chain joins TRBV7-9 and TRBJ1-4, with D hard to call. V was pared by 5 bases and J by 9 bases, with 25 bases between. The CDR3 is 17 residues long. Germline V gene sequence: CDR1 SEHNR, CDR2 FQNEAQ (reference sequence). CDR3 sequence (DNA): TGTGCCAGCAGCGGTCGTGATAGGTCGACGGTCGGGCAAAAACTGTTTTTT. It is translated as CASSGRDRSTVGQKLFF.

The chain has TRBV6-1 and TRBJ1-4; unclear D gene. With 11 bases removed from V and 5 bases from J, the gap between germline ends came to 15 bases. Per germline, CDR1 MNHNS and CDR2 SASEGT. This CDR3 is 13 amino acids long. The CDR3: CASTRARNEKLFF. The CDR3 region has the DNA TGTGCCTCCACACGGGCGCGAAATGAAAAACTGTTTTTT.

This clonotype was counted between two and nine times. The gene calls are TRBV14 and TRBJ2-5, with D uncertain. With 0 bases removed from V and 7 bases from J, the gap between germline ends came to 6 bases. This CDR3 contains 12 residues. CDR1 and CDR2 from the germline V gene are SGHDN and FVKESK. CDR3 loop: CASSQDFGTQYF. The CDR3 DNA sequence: TGTGCCAGCAGCCAAGATTTCGGGACCCAGTACTTC.

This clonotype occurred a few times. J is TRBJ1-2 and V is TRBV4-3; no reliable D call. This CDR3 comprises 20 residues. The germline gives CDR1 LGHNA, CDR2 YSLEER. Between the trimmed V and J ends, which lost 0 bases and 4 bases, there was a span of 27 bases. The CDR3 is CASSQDSPPTAGSIPYGYTF. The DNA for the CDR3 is TGCGCCAGCAGCCAAGATTCCCCCCCCACGGCAGGCTCCATTCCCTATGGCTACACCTTC.

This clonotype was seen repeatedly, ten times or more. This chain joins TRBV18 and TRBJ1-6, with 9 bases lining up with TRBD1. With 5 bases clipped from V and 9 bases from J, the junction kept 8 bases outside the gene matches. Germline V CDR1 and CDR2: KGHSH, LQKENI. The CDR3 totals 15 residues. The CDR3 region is CASSSGQGQISPLHF. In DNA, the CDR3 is TGTGCCAGCTCATCTGGACAGGGGCAAATTTCACCCCTCCACTTT.

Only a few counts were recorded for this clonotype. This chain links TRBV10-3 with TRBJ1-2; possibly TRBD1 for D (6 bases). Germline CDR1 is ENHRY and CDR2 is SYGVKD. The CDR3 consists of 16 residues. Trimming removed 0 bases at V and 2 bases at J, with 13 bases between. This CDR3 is CAISESDRRKNYGYTF. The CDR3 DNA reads TGTGCCATCAGTGAGTCCGACAGGCGGAAGAACTATGGCTACACCTTC.

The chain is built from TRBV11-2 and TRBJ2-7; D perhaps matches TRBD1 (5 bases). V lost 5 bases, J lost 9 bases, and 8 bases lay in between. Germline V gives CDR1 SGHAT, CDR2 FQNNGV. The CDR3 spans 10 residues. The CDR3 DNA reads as TGTGCCAGCAGCGTAGGGGTGCAGTACTTC. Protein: CASSVGVQYF.

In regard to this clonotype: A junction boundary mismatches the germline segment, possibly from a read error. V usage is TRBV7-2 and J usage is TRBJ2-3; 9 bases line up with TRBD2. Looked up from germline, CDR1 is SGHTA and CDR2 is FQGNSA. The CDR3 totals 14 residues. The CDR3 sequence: CASGSGTSRDTQYF. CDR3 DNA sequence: TGTGCCAGCGGGTCCGGGACTAGCAGAGATACGCAGTATTTT.

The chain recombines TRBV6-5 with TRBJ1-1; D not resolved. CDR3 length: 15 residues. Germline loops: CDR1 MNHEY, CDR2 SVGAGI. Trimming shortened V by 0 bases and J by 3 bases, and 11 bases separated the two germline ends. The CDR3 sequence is CASSYSRTKDTEAFF. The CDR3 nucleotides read TGTGCCAGCAGTTACTCGCGGACTAAGGACACTGAAGCTTTCTTT.